This entry lists 16 T cell receptor beta chains sequenced from one sample in a study of shared clonotypes between healthy human individuals. Profiled with immunoSEQ multiplex PCR; TCRdb holds only in-frame clones, not every one. The sample records more than 400,000 clones, roughly 95% being singletons. The specimen was naive CD4+ T cells sorted from blood. Subset defined: CD45RA+ positively selected. The source is a woman between 25 and 40 years old in good health.

This chain connects TRBV10-2 to TRBJ2-1; 13 bases fit TRBD2. The germline gives CDR1 WSHSY, CDR2 SAAADI. CDR3 length: 15 amino acids. Trimming removed 5 bases from V and 4 bases from J; junction bases left unmatched: 2. This CDR3 reads CASSRGLAGYNEQFF. CDR3 nucleotides: TGCGCCAGCAGTCGGGGACTAGCGGGATACAATGAGCAGTTCTTC.

V usage is TRBV5-1 and J usage is TRBJ2-5; 8 bases map to TRBD1. V shed 1 base, J shed 6 bases, and the junction held 8 bases outside the gene matches. Germline CDR1 is SGHRS and CDR2 is YFSETQ. This CDR3 contains 15 residues. The CDR3 sequence: CASSLWQGAAKTQYF. CDR3 DNA sequence: TGCGCCAGCAGCTTGTGGCAGGGGGCGGCAAAGACCCAGTACTTC.

This clone is a singleton in its sample. This rearrangement joins TRBV5-1 to TRBJ2-5; possibly TRBD2 for D (5 bases). The CDR3 loop spans 15 amino acids. V was cut by 4 bases and J by 8 bases, with 21 bases left in between. Germline V gene lookup returns CDR1 SGHRS and CDR2 YFSETQ. CDR3 residues: CASSRVVSESGTQYF. Here the CDR3 DNA reads TGCGCCAGCAGCAGGGTGGTGTCGGAGTCGGGAACCCAGTACTTC.

This chain connects TRBV28 to TRBJ1-2; possible D gene TRBD1, 5 bases. CDR1 MDHEN and CDR2 SYDVKM come from the germline V gene. V lost 5 bases and J 6 bases, leaving 19 bases between the germline ends. The CDR3 extends over 15 amino acids. CDR3 in amino acids: CASSPFSLLGHGYTF. The CDR3 DNA reads TGTGCCAGCAGTCCCTTCTCCCTCTTGGGACATGGCTACACCTTC.

The V call is TRBV9, the J call TRBJ2-3; 9 nucleotides line up with TRBD1. The V gene end was trimmed by 0 bases and the J gene end by 5 bases; junction bases not matched to a gene: 4. Per germline, CDR1 SGDLS and CDR2 YYNGEE. This CDR3 has 15 amino acids. CDR3 in amino acids: CASSVGDRDQDTQYF. The CDR3 nucleotides are TGTGCCAGCAGCGTAGGGGACAGGGATCAAGATACGCAGTATTTT.

The chain uses TRBV18 and TRBJ2-5, with 9 bases matching TRBD1. The trim removed 1 base at V and 7 bases at J, leaving 7 bases unmatched. The CDR3 extends over 15 amino acids. The germline V gene has CDR1 KGHSH and CDR2 LQKENI. The CDR3 nucleotides read TGTGCCAGCTCACCACGTTTGACAGGGGGGTTGACCCAGTACTTC. It translates to CASSPRLTGGLTQYF. The full variable domain, completed using reference TRBV18 and TRBJ2-5, is NAGVMQNPRHLVRRRGQEARLRCSPMKGHSHVYWYRQLPEEGLKFMVYLQKENIIDESGMPKERFSAEFPKEGPSILRIQQVVRGDSAAYFCASSPRLTGGLTQYFGPGTRLLVL.

V gene TRBV6-6 combines with J gene TRBJ2-7, with 11 bases matching TRBD1. CDR3 length: 15 amino acids. J was trimmed by 6 bases and V by 5 bases; bases with no gene match: 9. In germline, CDR1 is MNHNY, CDR2 SVGAGI (reference sequence). CDR3 sequence reads: CASSREPGQGVEQYF. The DNA of the CDR3 is TGTGCCAGCAGTCGAGAACCGGGACAGGGGGTCGAGCAGTACTTC.

The gene calls are TRBV28 and TRBJ1-6; D call uncertain. Trimming took off 6 bases at V and 7 bases at J, with 13 bases between the two ends. CDR3 length equals 14 residues. Germline CDR1 is MDHEN and CDR2 is SYDVKM. CDR3 residues: CASSRPLFNSPLHF. CDR3 DNA: TGTGCCAGCAGCAGACCCCTCTTCAATTCACCCCTCCACTTT.

V and J are TRBV5-1 and TRBJ2-3; TRBD1 matches 10 bases. The V segment lost 0 bases and the J segment 1 base; nucleotides outside the gene matches: 8. There are 18 residues in the CDR3. Germline loops: CDR1 SGHRS, CDR2 YFSETQ. The CDR3 reads CASSLGGSGTGGTDTQYF. The CDR3 DNA follows: TGCGCCAGCAGCTTGGGTGGATCCGGGACAGGGGGCACAGATACGCAGTATTTT.

V usage is TRBV11-2 and J usage is TRBJ2-7; D is ambiguous. V was clipped by 3 bases and J by 6 bases, with 9 bases between them. The germline V gene has CDR1 SGHAT and CDR2 FQNNGV. The CDR3 totals 12 residues. This CDR3 is CASSFSRSEQYF. For the CDR3, the DNA is TGTGCCAGCAGCTTTTCCCGGAGCGAGCAGTACTTC.

The chain recombines TRBV5-4 with TRBJ2-2, with D maybe TRBD1 (6 bases). CDR1 is SGHNT, CDR2 YYREEE, per germline (reference sequence). V was trimmed by 2 bases and J by 4 bases, leaving 15 bases between them. The CDR3 loop spans 16 amino acids. This CDR3 is CASSFEISRGTGELFF. The CDR3 DNA reads as TGTGCCAGCAGCTTCGAAATAAGCAGGGGCACCGGGGAGCTGTTTTTT.

This sequence joins TRBV11-1 and TRBJ2-7, with D possibly matching TRBD2 (5 bases). There are 14 residues in the CDR3. Germline-derived CDR1 and CDR2 are SGHAT and FQDESV (reference sequence). The V gene lost 0 bases and the J gene lost 7 bases, with 13 bases spanning the gap. The CDR3 DNA reads as TGTGCCAGCAGCTTAGCGCAGCTAGCACGAGAGCAGTACTTC. Translation: CASSLAQLAREQYF.

The chain joins TRBV29-1 to TRBJ2-1; no definite D call. CDR1 and CDR2 from the germline V gene are SQVTM and ANQGSEA. The V end was cut by 7 bases, the J end by 0 bases, with 10 bases between. CDR3 length: 13 residues. In DNA form, the CDR3 reads TGCAGCGCTGTGGGTGACTCCTACAATGAGCAGTTCTTC. Encoded protein: CSAVGDSYNEQFF.

The CDR3 nucleotides read TGTGCCAGCAGCCTGCGACCGGAGGTAGATACGCAGTATTTT. Amino acid sequence: CASSLRPEVDTQYF. The V gene is TRBV9, the J gene TRBJ2-3; a possible D gene is TRBD2 (5 bases). Trimming removed 4 bases from V and 5 bases from J, with 14 bases in between. In germline, CDR1 is SGDLS, CDR2 YYNGEE. The CDR3 runs to 14 residues.

DNA of the CDR3: TGTGCCAGCAGTTACTCGGCGGACACCAACTATGGCTACACCTTC. Amino acid sequence: CASSYSADTNYGYTF. The chain links TRBV6-5 to TRBJ1-2, with D maybe TRBD1 (5 bases). Germline loops: CDR1 MNHEY, CDR2 SVGAGI. The CDR3 contains 15 residues. Trimming pared 0 bases from V and 2 bases from J, leaving 10 bases between.

V usage is TRBV27 and J usage is TRBJ2-5, with 7 positions matching TRBD2. Per germline, CDR1 MNHEY and CDR2 SMNVEV (reference sequence). The junction had 12 bases not matched to a gene; V was cut back by 3 bases and J by 5 bases. The CDR3 is 16 amino acids. The CDR3, as DNA: TGTGCCAGCAGTTTGATTAGCGGGTCCGGGGCGGAGACCCAGTACTTC. Protein product: CASSLISGSGAETQYF.